Shown below are 18 T cell receptor beta chains from a single sample sequenced in a study of cytomegalovirus exposure and HLA in healthy donors. Primers for the PCR totalled 60 Vbeta and 13 Jbeta. Profiled with immunoSEQ multiplex PCR; TCRdb holds only in-frame clones, not every one. The repertoire includes approximately 160,000 clones, roughly four fifths of them detected once, and about 1.6% sits in the top ten. Material for sequencing was PBMCs. Receptor source: a man aged 35 to 55 in good health and CMV-seronegative.

The rearrangement uses TRBV5-1 and TRBJ1-2; weak D call: TRBD1 (6 bases). The CDR3 runs 13 residues. V shed 4 bases and J shed 4 bases, with 11 bases lying between them. The V gene's germline CDR1 is SGHRS and CDR2 YFSETQ. CDR3 loop: CASSDSGAYGYTF. The CDR3 DNA follows: TGCGCCAGCAGCGATTCAGGGGCCTATGGCTACACCTTC.

The chain uses TRBV18 and TRBJ2-7; D is unresolved. V was clipped by 3 bases and J by 11 bases, with 26 bases between them. Germline V gene sequence: CDR1 KGHSH, CDR2 LQKENI. The CDR3 covers 16 residues. The CDR3 here is CASSPPSKSILRLEYF. The CDR3 DNA follows: TGTGCCAGCTCACCTCCAAGCAAGTCTATCCTACGTTTGGAGTACTTC.

V gene TRBV21-1 combines with J gene TRBJ2-7; the table's TRBD2 call for D was not verified on the DNA. TRBV21-1 is recorded as a pseudogene. The CDR3 runs to 13 residues. The CDR3 DNA reads TGTGCCAGCAGCAAAGGGGAGGAGAACGAGCAGTACTTC. It translates to CASSKGEENEQYF.

This chain uses TRBV27 with TRBJ1-2; the D gene is possibly TRBD1 (6 bases). V was shortened by 0 bases and J by 4 bases, with 12 bases between the two germline ends. The germline gives CDR1 MNHEY, CDR2 SMNVEV (reference sequence). This CDR3 region has 15 residues. The CDR3 is CASSLSWQGIYGYTF. CDR3 DNA: TGTGCCAGCAGTTTATCGTGGCAGGGGATCTATGGCTACACCTTC.

Notes on this clone: An end of the junction differs from the germline gene, which may be a read error. J is TRBJ1-1 and V is TRBV7-9; TRBD1 agrees at 9 bases. In germline, CDR1 is SEHNR, CDR2 FQNEAQ (reference sequence). The CDR3 has 12 amino acids. In nucleotides, the CDR3 is TGTTCCAGCAGCTGGGACAGGGACGAAGCTTTCTTT. It is translated as CSSSWDRDEAFF. The full variable domain, completed using reference TRBV7-9 and TRBJ1-1, is DTGVSQNPRHKITKRGQNVTFRCDPISEHNRLYWYRQTLGQGPEFLTYFQNEAQLEKSRLLSDRFSAERPKGSFSTLEIQRTEQGDSAMYLCSSSWDRDEAFFGQGTRLTVV.

Turning to this clone: Germline is not matched at one junction end, which may reflect a read error. The V and J genes are TRBV2 and TRBJ2-4, with unresolved D. Per the germline V gene, CDR1 is SNHLY and CDR2 is FYNNEI. The CDR3 covers 14 residues. The CDR3: CASSEAGFLNSQYF. The CDR3 DNA reads as TGTGCCAGCAGTGAAGCGGGCTTCCTAAACAGTCAGTACTTC.

A few counts support this clone. The chain joins TRBV13 to TRBJ2-3, with 8 bases lining up with TRBD2. CDR3 length: 17 residues. V lost 1 base, J lost 5 bases, and 11 bases stayed unmatched. Per the germline V gene, CDR1 is PRHDT and CDR2 is FYEKMQ (reference sequence). The DNA for the CDR3 is TGTGCCAGCAGCTTAGTTTCGGGAGGGCCTTGGGGAGATACGCAGTATTTT. This codes for CASSLVSGGPWGDTQYF.

The V call is TRBV9, the J call TRBJ2-3, with D maybe TRBD1 (6 bases). The CDR3 spans 14 residues. V lost 4 bases to trimming and J lost 5 bases, with 14 bases between them. In germline, CDR1 is SGDLS, CDR2 YYNGEE. The CDR3 nucleotides read TGTGCCAGCAGCCAAACAGGGCATGGAGATACGCAGTATTTT. This sequence encodes CASSQTGHGDTQYF.

The chain combines TRBV18 with TRBJ1-1; no clear D gene. Between the trimmed V and J ends, which lost 6 bases and 8 bases, there was a span of 16 bases. The CDR3 totals 13 residues. The germline CDR1 and CDR2 sequences are KGHSH and LQKENI. The DNA for the CDR3 is TGTGCCAGCTCCCCAAGAGGTGGCGGGGAAGCTTTCTTT. This translates into CASSPRGGGEAFF.

J is TRBJ2-1 and V is TRBV11-2; TRBD2 aligns across 7 bases. V shed 4 bases, J shed 2 bases, and the junction held 11 bases outside the gene matches. CDR1 and CDR2 (germline): SGHAT, FQNNGV. The CDR3 contains 17 residues. The DNA for the CDR3 is TGTGCCAGCAGCTGGGGTAGCGGGCCCCGGACCTACAATGAGCAGTTCTTC. Encoded protein: CASSWGSGPRTYNEQFF.

This chain joins TRBV6-5 and TRBJ1-5; the D is unclear. CDR1 is MNHEY, CDR2 SVGAGI, per germline. V was shortened by 0 bases and J by 0 bases, with 9 bases between the two germline ends. The CDR3 has 16 amino acids. CDR3 sequence: CASSYSPTYSNQPQHF. DNA of the CDR3: TGTGCCAGCAGTTACTCCCCCACTTATAGCAATCAGCCCCAGCATTTT.

The gene calls are TRBV27 and TRBJ2-1; tentative D call: TRBD2 (6 bases). The CDR3 runs 15 residues. The V gene's germline CDR1 is MNHEY and CDR2 SMNVEV (reference sequence). Trimming removed 6 bases at V and 3 bases at J, with 15 bases between. The CDR3 sequence is CASRFDRTNYNEQFF. The CDR3 DNA follows: TGTGCCAGCAGGTTTGATAGGACTAACTACAATGAGCAGTTCTTC.

A remark on this clone: Sequence at one end of the junction differs from germline and may be a read error. The CDR3 region has the DNA TGTGCCAGTAGTATAGATCGGGCCGCCTCAACTGGGGCCAACGGCCTGACTTTC. It encodes CASSIDRAASTGANGLTF. This rearrangement joins TRBV19 to TRBJ2-6, with D possibly being TRBD1 (5 bases). There are 18 residues in the CDR3. The V gene's germline CDR1 is LNHDA and CDR2 SQIVND (reference sequence). The complete variable domain, with remaining parts taken from reference TRBV19 and TRBJ2-6, reads DGGITQSPKYLFRKEGQNVTLSCEQNLNHDAMYWYRQDPGQGLRLIYYSQIVNDFQKGDIAEGYSVSREKKESFPLTVTSAQKNPTAFYLCASSIDRAASTGANGLTFGAGSRLTVL.

This clone appeared a few times. The chain combines TRBV11-2 with TRBJ1-4; unclear D gene. Trimming left V 2 bases short and J 8 bases short, with 9 bases between. Germline V gives CDR1 SGHAT, CDR2 FQNNGV. This CDR3 is 13 amino acids long. CDR3 protein: CASSLLYPEKLFF. The CDR3, as DNA: TGTGCCAGCAGCTTACTCTACCCCGAAAAACTGTTTTTT.

The chain links TRBV6-5 to TRBJ2-7; 8 bases fit TRBD1. V was pared by 8 bases and J by 5 bases, with 11 bases of the junction left unmatched. The germline V gene encodes CDR1 MNHEY and CDR2 SVGAGI. The length of the CDR3 is 14 residues. The CDR3 bases are TGTGCCAGCTGGGACCGGACAGGGACCGACGAGCAGTACTTC. This translates into CASWDRTGTDEQYF.

This chain links TRBV18 with TRBJ2-7; the D gene is possibly TRBD2 (5 bases). The V gene lost 3 bases and the J gene lost 1 base, with 7 bases spanning the gap. Per germline, CDR1 KGHSH and CDR2 LQKENI. This CDR3 is built from 13 residues. The CDR3 nucleotides are TGTGCCAGCTCACCGGAGGTTTCCTACGAGCAGTACTTC. Its translation is CASSPEVSYEQYF.

The rearrangement joins TRBV18 to TRBJ2-7; 7 bases align to TRBD1. Germline trimming cut 4 bases from V and 4 bases from J; bases unmatched to any gene: 7. This CDR3 is built from 14 residues. Germline CDR1 KGHSH, CDR2 LQKENI. This chain's CDR3 is CASSLPDRVYEQYF. In DNA form, the CDR3 reads TGTGCCAGCTCACTACCCGACAGGGTATACGAGCAGTACTTC.

The rearrangement joins TRBV19 to TRBJ2-2; 14 bases fit TRBD2. CDR1 LNHDA and CDR2 SQIVND come from the germline V gene (reference sequence). This CDR3 contains 14 residues. V shed 6 bases and J 6 bases; nucleotides not matched to a gene: 0. Here the CDR3 DNA reads TGTGCCAGTAGGGGACTAGCGGGAGCCGGGGAGCTGTTTTTT. Protein: CASRGLAGAGELFF.